The 9 T cell receptor beta chains presented below share a single source sample, sequenced in a study of OX40 agonist ivuxolimab in advanced cancers. The data were produced by immunoSEQ multiplex PCR, yet TCRdb's version contains in-frame clones alone and is incomplete. The sample records 99,000 or so clones, around 80% being singletons. Sequenced here: CD4+ or CD8+ T cells sorted from blood, sampled in a trial of the OX40 agonist ivuxolimab. These receptors all come from an adult with an advanced solid tumor such as melanoma, head and neck, liver or kidney cancer.

CDR3 in amino acids: CASSLVLAGDTQYF. CDR3 coding DNA: TGTGCCAGCAGCTTAGTATTAGCGGGGGATACGCAGTATTTT. V and J are TRBV7-2 and TRBJ2-3; 8 bases line up with TRBD2. CDR3 length equals 14 residues. J was trimmed by 6 bases and V by 1 base; bases with no gene match: 3. In germline, CDR1 is SGHTA, CDR2 FQGNSA.

Only one count was recorded for this clone. This rearrangement joins TRBV5-1 to TRBJ2-7; TRBD2 might be the D (5 bases). Trimming took 5 bases from V and 0 from J, leaving 18 bases between them. This CDR3 comprises 16 residues. Germline V gene data show CDR1 as SGHRS and CDR2 as YFSETQ. In DNA form, the CDR3 reads TGCGCCAGCAGGCCTGCTGCGGGCTTCAGCTCCTACGAGCAGTACTTC. Encoded protein: CASRPAAGFSSYEQYF.

This clone was observed many times. V usage is TRBV7-2 and J usage is TRBJ1-5; D gene ambiguous. Trimming pared 5 bases from V and 5 bases from J, leaving 10 bases between. Germline V gene lookup returns CDR1 SGHTA and CDR2 FQGNSA. CDR3 length equals 13 residues. CDR3 bases: TGTGCCAGCAGCGAGGCCGGTTATCAGCCCCAGCATTTT. It codes for CASSEAGYQPQHF.

This clone occurred a few times. This chain connects TRBV7-9 to TRBJ1-2; D remains unclear. The CDR3 has 14 amino acids. V was pared by 4 bases and J by 4 bases, with 13 bases between. Germline V lookup: CDR1 SEHNR, CDR2 FQNEAQ (reference sequence). The CDR3 coding sequence is TGTGCCAGCAGCTCCGGAGATGGGCTCTATGGCTACACCTTC. Translating gives CASSSGDGLYGYTF.

V and J are TRBV5-1 and TRBJ2-7, with 10 bases fitting TRBD2. After removal of 4 bases from V and 2 bases from J, the junction contained 6 bases not matched to a gene. Germline lookup yields CDR1 SGHRS and CDR2 YFSETQ. This CDR3 comprises 15 residues. CDR3 nucleotide sequence: TGCGCCAGCAGCCCGAAGCGGGGGGGGGCCTACGAGCAGTACTTC. It translates to CASSPKRGGAYEQYF.

This rearrangement joins TRBV4-3 to TRBJ1-2; D possibly corresponds to TRBD1 (5 bases). There are 14 residues in the CDR3. In germline, CDR1 is LGHNA, CDR2 YSLEER. The ends were cut back, 1 base at V and 3 bases at J, with 9 bases in the middle. The CDR3 loop reads CASSQVAQDYGYTF. The DNA for the CDR3 is TGCGCCAGCAGCCAAGTGGCACAGGACTATGGCTACACCTTC.

V and J are TRBV11-2 and TRBJ1-6, with a weak D call TRBD1 (6 bases). Germline lookup yields CDR1 SGHAT and CDR2 FQNNGV. This CDR3 comprises 15 residues. V was clipped by 4 bases and J by 5 bases, with 12 bases between them. CDR3 DNA sequence: TGTGCCAGCAGCTGGGCACAGGGACATAATTCACCCCTCCACTTT. It translates to CASSWAQGHNSPLHF.

CDR3 coding DNA: TGTGCCAGCAGCTTTAGACAGGCTGGCTACACCTTC. Translating it yields CASSFRQAGYTF. The V and J genes are TRBV7-2 and TRBJ1-2, with D perhaps matching TRBD1 (6 bases). This CDR3 spans 12 amino acids. Germline V gene sequence: CDR1 SGHTA, CDR2 FQGNSA. V lost 3 bases and J 7 bases, leaving 9 bases between the germline ends.

The V gene is TRBV9, the J gene TRBJ1-2; D gene unclear. CDR1 and CDR2 from the germline V gene are SGDLS and YYNGEE. V lost 5 bases to trimming and J lost 4 bases, with 15 bases between them. This CDR3 has 14 amino acids. Written as DNA, the CDR3 is TGTGCCAGCAGTAGCGTCCCCAACACCTATGGCTACACCTTC. Its translation is CASSSVPNTYGYTF.